The source of this TCR beta chain is a study of T cells after yellow fever vaccination. As to this clonotype: The antigen remains undetermined.

General study points: Peaking on day 5 versus 15, the secondary response was faster but weaker.

Each CDR3 protein is one row after TCRdb ran MiXCR on the 5' RACE reads. Altogether some 400,000 distinct CDR3 sequences are present, about 19% being singletons, with the ten largest covering about 18%. The CDR3 sequence is 14 residues long. The V end lost 2 bases, the J end lost 3 bases, and 11 bases lay between the germline ends. The germline gives CDR1 LNHNV, CDR2 YYDKDF (reference sequence). This receptor was taken from a young man who received the YFV17D yellow fever vaccine. Sequences were derived from PBMCs, sampled before the yellow fever booster vaccination. This chain joins TRBV15 and TRBJ2-7; D unresolved. The DNA of the CDR3 is TGTGCCACCAGCAGATTAAGGTCCGACTACGAGCAGTACTTC. Translated, it gives CATSRLRSDYEQYF.